This TCR beta chain was identified in a study of T cell responses to AZD1222 COVID-19 vaccine. Study-wide results and limits: Dominant at 160-218 and 743-854, vaccine-associated CD4 TCRs also spanned spike. Spike-specific TCR breadth and depth both grew after two AZD1222 doses. Only a handful of AZD1222 recipients tested seropositive at baseline. Donors were mostly white British, more females; clonal diversity possibly underestimated.

With 6 bases removed from V and 4 bases from J, the gap between germline ends came to 12 bases. CDR1 WSHSY and CDR2 SAAADI come from the germline V gene. The CDR3 extends over 13 amino acids. On this clone: Antigen: not known.

Measured with immunoSEQ multiplex PCR; TCRdb has only the in-frame clones, and not every one. The table records some 130,000 clones, approximately 90% of them present only once. The V and J genes are TRBV10-2 and TRBJ1-1; D is possibly TRBD1 (5 bases). Sequenced here: peripheral blood, sampled 28 days after the second AZD1222 dose. This clonotype was obtained from an adult who received the AZD1222 COVID-19 vaccine. The CDR3 bases are TGCGCCAGCAGCGGGGGATACACCACTGAAGCTTTCTTT. Its protein product is CASSGGYTTEAFF.